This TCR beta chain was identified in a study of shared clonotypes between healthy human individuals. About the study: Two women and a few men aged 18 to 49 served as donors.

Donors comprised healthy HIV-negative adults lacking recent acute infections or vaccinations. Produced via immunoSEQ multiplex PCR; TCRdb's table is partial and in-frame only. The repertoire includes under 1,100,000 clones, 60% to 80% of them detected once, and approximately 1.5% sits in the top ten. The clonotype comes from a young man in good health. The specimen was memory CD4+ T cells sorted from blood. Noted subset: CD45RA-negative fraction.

The CDR3 loop is CASTTRSSYEQYF. The CDR3 DNA follows: TGTGCCAGCACCACCCGGAGCTCCTACGAGCAGTACTTC. This chain connects TRBV11-2 to TRBJ2-7; D remains ambiguous. The germline gives CDR1 SGHAT, CDR2 FQNNGV. V was trimmed by 7 bases and J by 0 bases, leaving 10 bases between them. The CDR3 contains 13 residues. Full variable domain (outside the CDR3, taken from reference TRBV11-2 and TRBJ2-7): EAGVAQSPRYKIIEKRQSVAFWCNPISGHATLYWYQQILGQGPKLLIQFQNNGVVDDSQLPKDRFSAERLKGVDSTLKIQPAKLEDSAVYLCASTTRSSYEQYFGPGTRLTVT.